The sequence of this TCR beta chain was determined in a study of T cell responses to AZD1222 COVID-19 vaccine. CDR1 and CDR2 from the germline V gene are SGHAT and FQNNGV. The V gene lost 3 bases and the J gene lost 1 base, with 9 bases spanning the gap. This CDR3 contains 14 residues. Some clones are missing from TCRdb's copy, which holds only in-frame ones; the method was immunoSEQ multiplex PCR. Here the sample spans almost 70,000 clones, about 80% being singletons. Study results and caveats: The study identified only a handful of AZD1222 recipients as seropositive at baseline. In all cases, repertoires were sampled only after the peak T cell response. White British ancestry dominated among donors, who included more females, and clonal diversity was possibly underestimated.

Details on this clone: Its specificity is not known.

The chain uses TRBV11-2 and TRBJ1-1, with D tentatively TRBD1 (5 bases). This TCR was sampled from an adult who received the AZD1222 COVID-19 vaccine. Sample: peripheral blood, taken 28 days after the second AZD1222 dose. The DNA of the CDR3 is TGTGCCAGCAGCTTCGGGACGGCGAACACTGAAGCTTTCTTT. Its translation is CASSFGTANTEAFF.